This paragraph reports one T cell receptor (beta chain). Its antigen remains unknown. Tagging with unique molecular identifiers was a feature of the TCR beta cDNA libraries. About 540,000 cDNA molecules were obtained from around 1 to 10 million T cells. TCRdb reprocessed the PCR reads with MiXCR, giving one entry per CDR3 protein. The repertoire includes 800,000 to 950,000 distinct CDR3 sequences, around 53% of them detected once, and over 4% sits in the top ten. This sample stems from a study of post-analysis software for immune sequencing data. Study-level information: Patients with relapsing-remitting, secondary progressive and progressive-relapsing multiple sclerosis courses were all represented. Study-level points and caveats: In patients, TRBV5-6, TRBV5-1 and TRBV20-1 belonged to five or six TRBV segments found more frequently than in controls. Normalized Chao1 diversity was significantly lower in multiple sclerosis patients than in controls. F measure grouped same-batch samples tightly together.

Between the trimmed V and J ends, which lost 5 bases and 10 bases, there was a span of 15 bases. The CDR3 consists of 13 residues. Material for sequencing was blood. This receptor was taken from a girl between 10 and 17 years old with multiple sclerosis. This chain links TRBV12-3 or TRBV12-4 with TRBJ2-1, with D unresolved. CDR3 amino acids: CASSPYGSDEQFF. In DNA form, the CDR3 reads TGTGCCAGCAGTCCCTACGGCTCGGACGAGCAGTTCTTC.